The 13 T cell receptor beta chains below were found in one sample sequenced in a study of patients and donors after allogeneic stem cell transplantation. TCRdb re-called the RT-PCR reads with MiXCR, one entry per CDR3 protein. The sample holds roughly 200,000 distinct CDR3 sequences, less than 45% seen once. The sample was blood, either unsorted or a sorted T cell fraction (not recorded which). These receptor sequences come from a human donor who was either an allogeneic HSCT recipient or a stem cell or donor lymphocyte infusion donor (not recorded which). It is not recorded whose cells these are; they may come from a transplant donor.

The rearrangement links TRBV6-5 to TRBJ2-3; 12 nucleotides agree with TRBD2. Germline CDR1 reads MNHEY; CDR2 reads SVGAGI. The CDR3 loop spans 17 amino acids. With V trimmed by 5 bases and J by 2 bases, 8 bases remained unmatched. CDR3 loop: CASSRTSGTFFTDTQYF. In nucleotides, the CDR3 is TGTGCCAGCAGTCGGACTAGCGGGACCTTTTTCACAGATACGCAGTATTTT.

The chain links TRBV20-1 to TRBJ1-1; D is unclear. Germline CDR1 DFQATT, CDR2 SNEGSKA (reference sequence). Trimming took off 1 base at V and 4 bases at J, with 10 bases between the two ends. The CDR3 extends over 13 amino acids. The CDR3 reads CSARGYVGTEAFF. DNA of the CDR3: TGCAGTGCTAGAGGCTATGTAGGCACTGAAGCTTTCTTT.

CDR3 sequence reads: CASSDLGDTQYF. Written as DNA, the CDR3 is TGTGCCAGCAGTGACCTGGGGGATACGCAGTATTTT. The chain links TRBV6-5 to TRBJ2-3; D not resolved. V was clipped by 5 bases and J by 6 bases, with 9 bases between them. The CDR3 totals 12 residues. Germline CDR1 MNHEY, CDR2 SVGAGI.

This chain joins TRBV20-1 and TRBJ2-5, with TRBD2 matching over 8 bases. The CDR3 has 16 amino acids. Germline V lookup: CDR1 DFQATT, CDR2 SNEGSKA (reference sequence). The V gene end was trimmed by 8 bases and the J gene end by 0 bases; junction bases not matched to a gene: 14. The CDR3 spells CSMRSRTGGHQETQYF. Written as DNA, the CDR3 is TGCAGTATGCGGTCGAGGACGGGAGGGCACCAAGAGACCCAGTACTTC.

This clonotype was picked up a small number of times. The rearrangement links TRBV20-1 to TRBJ1-2, with D hard to call. Looked up from germline, CDR1 is DFQATT and CDR2 is SNEGSKA (reference sequence). The germline V and J ends were trimmed by 5 bases and 5 bases, with 24 bases remaining between them. The CDR3 runs 16 residues. The CDR3 sequence: CSALSPPVGGWYGYTF. As DNA, the CDR3 is TGCAGTGCTCTGAGTCCCCCCGTGGGAGGGTGGTATGGCTACACCTTC.

This clonotype was detected a few times. This chain uses TRBV29-1 with TRBJ1-2; D is unresolved. The V and J ends lost 3 bases and 6 bases respectively, with 5 bases between them. The CDR3 is 10 amino acids. CDR1 is SQVTM, CDR2 ANQGSEA, per germline. This chain's CDR3 is CSVDSNGYTF. The CDR3 DNA reads TGCAGCGTTGACAGTAATGGCTACACCTTC. The variable domain in full, completed from reference TRBV29-1 and TRBJ1-2, reads SAVISQKPSRDICQRGTSLTIQCQVDSQVTMMFWYRQQPGQSLTLIATANQGSEATYESGFVIDKFPISRPNLTFSTLTVSNMSPEDSSIYLCSVDSNGYTFGSGTRLTVV.

Here the CDR3 reads CATSTWTDTDTQYF. The CDR3 region has the DNA TGTGCCACCAGCACTTGGACAGACACAGATACGCAGTATTTT. This chain connects TRBV15 to TRBJ2-3, with a tentative D call TRBD1 (6 bases). The germline V and J ends were trimmed by 4 bases and 2 bases, with 10 bases remaining between them. CDR3 length: 14 amino acids. Per the germline V gene, CDR1 is LNHNV and CDR2 is YYDKDF (reference sequence).

CDR3 amino acids: CASSFRTSGSTGELFF. In DNA, the CDR3 is TGTGCCAGCAGCTTTAGGACTAGCGGGAGTACCGGGGAGCTGTTTTTT. This rearrangement joins TRBV5-5 to TRBJ2-2; 13 nucleotides align to TRBD2. The V gene's germline CDR1 is SGHKS and CDR2 YYEKEE (reference sequence). The CDR3 totals 16 residues. J was trimmed by 5 bases and V by 2 bases; bases with no gene match: 3.

This clonotype was observed many times. The CDR3 here is CASSPRTGRTGELFF. In nucleotides, the CDR3 is TGTGCCAGCAGTCCCAGGACAGGGCGGACCGGGGAGCTGTTTTTT. The chain combines TRBV28 with TRBJ2-2; TRBD1 agrees at 8 bases. V was pared by 5 bases and J by 5 bases, with 7 bases of the junction left unmatched. Germline V lookup: CDR1 MDHEN, CDR2 SYDVKM. This CDR3 has 15 residues. The variable domain in full, completed from reference TRBV28 and TRBJ2-2, reads DVKVTQSSRYLVKRTGEKVFLECVQDMDHENMFWYRQDPGLGLRLIYFSYDVKMKEKGDIPEGYSVSREKKERFSLILESASTNQTSMYLCASSPRTGRTGELFFGEGSRLTVL.

The V gene is TRBV29-1, the J gene TRBJ2-7; 10 nucleotides match TRBD1. V dropped 7 bases and J dropped 3; count of bases not matched to a gene: 6. CDR1 SQVTM and CDR2 ANQGSEA come from the germline V gene. This CDR3 contains 13 residues. CDR3 DNA: TGCAGCGCCGGGGACAGGGGAGGCTACGAGCAGTACTTC. Amino acid sequence: CSAGDRGGYEQYF.

The V gene is TRBV7-9, the J gene TRBJ1-5; maybe TRBD1 (5 bases). The CDR3 runs to 13 residues. The germline V gene has CDR1 SEHNR and CDR2 FQNEAQ (reference sequence). Trimming shortened V by 2 bases and J by 6 bases, and 8 bases separated the two germline ends. The CDR3 is CASSLNGAQPQHF. CDR3 nucleotides: TGTGCCAGCAGCTTAAATGGGGCTCAGCCCCAGCATTTT.

The genes are TRBV14 and TRBJ1-1; D unclear. This CDR3 comprises 18 residues. The V end lost 0 bases, the J end lost 1 base, and 18 bases lay between the germline ends. Germline loops: CDR1 SGHDN, CDR2 FVKESK. The CDR3 coding sequence is TGTGCCAGCAGCCAAGAATGGGGTACGCGAGTGACGAACACTGAAGCTTTCTTT. Its translation: CASSQEWGTRVTNTEAFF.

This sequence joins TRBV29-1 and TRBJ1-2; 9 bases map to TRBD1. The V gene end was trimmed by 5 bases and the J gene end by 4 bases; junction bases not matched to a gene: 5. CDR3 length: 13 amino acids. Per germline, CDR1 SQVTM and CDR2 ANQGSEA. CDR3 sequence (DNA): TGCAGCGTTACTACAGGGGGCCCCTATGGCTACACCTTC. This encodes CSVTTGGPYGYTF. The whole variable domain, filled in from reference TRBV29-1 and TRBJ1-2, reads SAVISQKPSRDICQRGTSLTIQCQVDSQVTMMFWYRQQPGQSLTLIATANQGSEATYESGFVIDKFPISRPNLTFSTLTVSNMSPEDSSIYLCSVTTGGPYGYTFGSGTRLTVV.